Included here is one TCR beta chain sequence, with context. The CDR3 loop spans 14 amino acids. Trimming cost V 2 bases and J 2 bases, with 10 bases left between them. From germline, CDR1 is SGHDT and CDR2 YYEEEE. This entry is derived from a study of blood T cell repertoires in COVID-19. The method was immunoSEQ multiplex PCR; TCRdb's version includes in-frame clones alone and lacks a portion of them. Of roughly 440,000 clones listed, around 88% are singletons. This chain joins TRBV5-6 and TRBJ1-2; no clear D. The sequenced sample consisted of peripheral blood. The sequence derives from a woman between 45 and 60 years old with COVID-19, enrolled during active disease. The CDR3 DNA reads as TGTGCCAGCAGCTTATGGGAGGCCAACTATGGCTACACCTTC. Amino acid sequence: CASSLWEANYGYTF. Full variable domain (remainder filled in from reference TRBV5-6 and TRBJ1-2): DAGVTQSPTHLIKTRGQQVTLRCSPKSGHDTVSWYQQALGQGPQFIFQYYEEEERQRGNFPDRFSGHQFPNYSSELNVNALLLGDSALYLCASSLWEANYGYTFGSGTRLTVV.